Below are 29 T cell receptor beta chains sequenced from a single sample in a study of radiation and T cells in renal cell carcinoma. TCRdb keeps only in-frame clones here, not all; method: immunoSEQ multiplex PCR. Altogether over 90,000 clones are present, 80% to 90% being singletons, with the ten largest covering approximately 6.9%. The sample's time point: blood 4 weeks post-SBRT, at nephrectomy. Treatment reported: 15 Gy SBRT to primary tumor, nephrectomy 4 weeks later. This sample comprised blood, obtained from a patient whose treatment included radiotherapy and nephrectomy. The receptors stem from a man aged 55 to 70 with renal cell carcinoma.

This chain joins TRBV4-1 and TRBJ2-1; TRBD2 might be the D (5 bases). The CDR3 has 13 amino acids. Trimming shortened V by 4 bases and J by 4 bases, and 8 bases separated the two germline ends. Germline V gene data show CDR1 as MGHRA and CDR2 as YSYEKL. The DNA for the CDR3 is TGCGCCAGCAGCCGTGGACTTTACAATGAGCAGTTCTTC. This codes for CASSRGLYNEQFF.

This clone was picked up one time. The chain recombines TRBV27 with TRBJ1-5; no definite D call. The CDR3 extends over 13 amino acids. Germline-derived CDR1 and CDR2 are MNHEY and SMNVEV (reference sequence). The V and J ends lost 6 bases and 9 bases respectively, with 15 bases between them. This CDR3 is CASSNGGSGPQHF. CDR3 coding DNA: TGTGCCAGCAGCAACGGAGGTTCGGGGCCCCAGCATTTT.

This rearrangement joins TRBV20-1 to TRBJ2-7, with D unclear. The V and J ends lost 1 base and 3 bases respectively, with 4 bases between them. CDR1 is DFQATT, CDR2 SNEGSKA, per germline (reference sequence). This CDR3 spans 11 amino acids. In nucleotides, the CDR3 is TGCAGTGCTAGAGCTTTCTACGAGCAGTACTTC. This sequence encodes CSARAFYEQYF.

The V call is TRBV7-8, the J call TRBJ1-1, with unresolved D. The V and J ends lost 4 bases and 1 base respectively, with 16 bases between them. CDR3 length: 16 amino acids. Germline values: CDR1 SGHVS, CDR2 FQNEAQ. This CDR3 reads CASSYQLNARNTEAFF. Here the CDR3 DNA reads TGTGCCAGCAGCTACCAATTAAACGCGAGGAACACTGAAGCTTTCTTT.

This chain links TRBV28 with TRBJ2-2; D is possibly TRBD1 or TRBD2 (7 bases each). This CDR3 contains 13 residues. Trimming took 10 bases from V and 3 from J, leaving 12 bases between them. Germline assignment: CDR1 MDHEN and CDR2 SYDVKM. The CDR3 DNA reads TGTGCCACGGCAGGGGGGGACACCGGGGAGCTGTTTTTT. Amino acids: CATAGGDTGELFF.

The DNA of the CDR3 is TGTGCCAGCAGTTCCCCCGCCCCCTGGACAGGGGGCGGTGAGACCCAGTACTTC. Its translation: CASSSPAPWTGGGETQYF. The V gene is TRBV6-8, the J gene TRBJ2-5, with 11 bases that match TRBD1. Trimming at V came to 4 bases and at J to 5 bases, leaving 15 bases not matched to a gene. The CDR3 contains 18 residues. Germline CDR1 and CDR2: MNHGY and SAAAGT.

The table lists this clone with a few counts. This chain links TRBV12-2 with TRBJ2-7. TRBV12-2 is reported as a pseudogene. The CDR3 length is 18 residues. The CDR3 sequence: CASRLALQRRPSSYEQYF. The CDR3 DNA sequence: TGTGCAAGTCGCTTAGCGCTTCAGAGACGTCCGAGCTCCTACGAGCAGTACTTC.

This clone was observed a handful of times. The chain joins TRBV10-1 to TRBJ2-2, with 13 nucleotides matching TRBD2. The CDR3 contains 19 residues. Germline assignment: CDR1 WNHNN and CDR2 SYGVQD (reference sequence). V trimming: 7 bases; J trimming: 3 bases; junction bases outside the gene matches: 14. The CDR3, as DNA: TGCGCCAGCATTCTGGGGGGACTAGCGGGATCCGGGGACACCGGGGAGCTGTTTTTT. Translation: CASILGGLAGSGDTGELFF.

The chain uses TRBV6-5 and TRBJ2-4; weak D call: TRBD1 (6 bases). V gave up 6 bases and J gave up 5 bases, with 11 bases separating them. CDR1 is MNHEY, CDR2 SVGAGI, per germline. The CDR3 is 13 residues long. CDR3 loop: CASRPGHENIQYF. CDR3 bases: TGTGCCAGCAGGCCGGGACACGAAAACATTCAGTACTTC.

The V call is TRBV28, the J call TRBJ2-3; 7 bases align to TRBD1. Germline V gives CDR1 MDHEN, CDR2 SYDVKM. V shed 6 bases and J 4 bases; nucleotides not matched to a gene: 10. This CDR3 is built from 15 residues. The CDR3 is CASRIELTGSDTQYF. The CDR3 region has the DNA TGTGCCAGCAGGATCGAATTGACAGGGTCAGATACGCAGTATTTT.

V is TRBV14 and J is TRBJ1-1; 7 nucleotides agree with TRBD1. V lost 0 bases to trimming and J lost 5 bases; unmatched junction nucleotides: 6. Per germline, CDR1 SGHDN and CDR2 FVKESK. The length of the CDR3 is 15 residues. The DNA of the CDR3 is TGTGCCAGCAGCCAAGAACAGGGGACCTTTACTGAAGCTTTCTTT. It codes for CASSQEQGTFTEAFF. Full variable domain (missing parts from reference TRBV14 and TRBJ1-1): EAGVTQFPSHSVIEKGQTVTLRCDPISGHDNLYWYRRVMGKEIKFLLHFVKESKQDESGMPNNRFLAERTGGTYSTLKVQPAELEDSGVYFCASSQEQGTFTEAFFGQGTRLTVV.

The rearrangement joins TRBV21-1 to TRBJ2-7; TRBD1 is taken as the D call from the table, unchecked against the DNA. TRBV21-1 is termed a pseudogene. This CDR3 has 17 amino acids. The CDR3 coding sequence is TGTGCCAGCAGCACTGACGATAGGACAGGGCTCTCCTACGAGCAGTACTTC. Its protein product is CASSTDDRTGLSYEQYF.

The J gene is TRBJ2-3, the V gene TRBV28, with 10 nucleotides matching TRBD2. V lost 3 bases, J lost 4 bases, and 13 bases stayed unmatched. This CDR3 has 18 residues. The germline V gene has CDR1 MDHEN and CDR2 SYDVKM. The CDR3 DNA reads TGTGCCAGCAGTTTGGGTCCTAGCGGGAGTACGGCCCCAGATACGCAGTATTTT. Protein: CASSLGPSGSTAPDTQYF.

This chain joins TRBV11-1 and TRBJ2-3; 11 bases are shared with TRBD2. CDR3 length: 16 residues. J was trimmed by 2 bases and V by 3 bases; bases with no gene match: 4. In germline, CDR1 is SGHAT, CDR2 FQDESV (reference sequence). DNA of the CDR3: TGTGCCAGCAGCTTCCAGACTAGCGGGACCACAGATACGCAGTATTTT. As protein: CASSFQTSGTTDTQYF. The full variable domain, completed using reference TRBV11-1 and TRBJ2-3, is EAEVAQSPRYKITEKSQAVAFWCDPISGHATLYWYRQILGQGPELLVQFQDESVVDDSQLPKDRFSAERLKGVDSTLKIQPAELGDSAMYLCASSFQTSGTTDTQYFGPGTRLTVL.

CDR3 region: CASSLERVSVAFF. As DNA, the CDR3 is TGTGCCAGCAGCTTAGAGAGGGTCAGTGTAGCTTTCTTT. The J gene is TRBJ1-1, the V gene TRBV7-6; D uncertain. V shed 1 base and J shed 10 bases, with 13 bases lying between them. The germline CDR1 and CDR2 sequences are SGHVS and FNYEAQ. This CDR3 has 13 residues.

This clone was counted at least ten times. The chain carries TRBV6-4 and TRBJ1-5; D not certain. Germline lookup yields CDR1 MRHNA and CDR2 SNTAGT. This CDR3 spans 12 amino acids. The V end was cut by 1 base, the J end by 4 bases, with 2 bases between. The CDR3 bases are TGTGCCAGCAGTGACTGTAATCAGCCCCAGCATTTT. This codes for CASSDCNQPQHF.

The rearrangement links TRBV30 to TRBJ2-7; D call uncertain. V was trimmed by 1 base and J by 2 bases, leaving 9 bases between them. The CDR3 is made up of 13 amino acids. Germline values: CDR1 GTSNPN, CDR2 SVGIG (reference sequence). In DNA, the CDR3 is TGTGCCTGGAGTGCATTCAATGCCTACGAGCAGTACTTC. This translates into CAWSAFNAYEQYF.

In this sample, this clone turned up a few times. The chain uses TRBV5-1 and TRBJ1-1, with 8 bases identical to TRBD1. Trimming removed 3 bases from V and 3 bases from J; junction bases left unmatched: 10. Germline-derived CDR1 and CDR2 are SGHRS and YFSETQ. CDR3 size: 16 residues. This CDR3 reads CASSSGTGRPYTEAFF. The CDR3 DNA reads TGCGCCAGCAGCTCGGGGACAGGCAGACCGTACACTGAAGCTTTCTTT.

The chain combines TRBV7-2 with TRBJ2-7; 11 nucleotides agree with TRBD1. CDR1 and CDR2 from the germline V gene are SGHTA and FQGNSA. The CDR3 runs 14 residues. Unmatched junction bases numbered 3, after V lost 5 bases and J lost 3 bases. The chain's CDR3 is CASSTGTGGYEQYF. The CDR3, as DNA: TGTGCCAGCAGCACTGGGACAGGGGGCTACGAGCAGTACTTC.

This clone was detected only a few times. The rearrangement joins TRBV29-1 to TRBJ1-1; D may be TRBD1 (6 bases). Per the germline V gene, CDR1 is SQVTM and CDR2 is ANQGSEA. The CDR3 spans 12 residues. CDR3: CRTGDMNTEAFF. As DNA, the CDR3 is TGCAGGACAGGAGATATGAACACTGAAGCTTTCTTT.

This CDR3 reads CASLKGLAGRTDTQYF. In DNA form, the CDR3 reads TGTGCCAGCCTCAAGGGACTAGCGGGACGCACAGATACGCAGTATTTT. The V call is TRBV2, the J call TRBJ2-3; TRBD2 matches 13 bases. V gave up 8 bases and J gave up 1 base; unmatched junction bases: 6. The germline V gene has CDR1 SNHLY and CDR2 FYNNEI. The CDR3 loop spans 16 amino acids.

This clone was detected a few times. V and J are TRBV5-6 and TRBJ1-2, with TRBD1 matching 9 bases. The germline V gene has CDR1 SGHDT and CDR2 YYEEEE. V trimming: 0 bases; J trimming: 8 bases; junction bases outside the gene matches: 5. The length of the CDR3 is 14 residues. The CDR3 DNA follows: TGTGCCAGCAGCTTGGCACAGGGGGCAGGAGGCTACACCTTC. Its protein is CASSLAQGAGGYTF. The full variable domain, in which reference TRBV5-6 and TRBJ1-2 provide the parts outside the CDR3, is DAGVTQSPTHLIKTRGQQVTLRCSPKSGHDTVSWYQQALGQGPQFIFQYYEEEERQRGNFPDRFSGHQFPNYSSELNVNALLLGDSALYLCASSLAQGAGGYTFGSGTRLTVV.

In its sample, this clone was seen once. The chain employs TRBV5-6 and TRBJ2-7; tentative D call: TRBD2 (5 bases). This CDR3 contains 13 residues. Germline CDR1 reads SGHDT; CDR2 reads YYEEEE. Trimming took 2 bases from V and 3 from J, leaving 9 bases between them. CDR3 DNA sequence: TGTGCCAGCAGCTTAGTCGGGGACTACGAGCAGTACTTC. Translating gives CASSLVGDYEQYF.

J is TRBJ2-4 and V is TRBV19; D unresolved. In germline, CDR1 is LNHDA, CDR2 SQIVND (reference sequence). This CDR3 is built from 16 residues. Trimming pared 3 bases from V and 1 base from J, leaving 13 bases between. Here the CDR3 reads CASSISGGSAKNIQYF. The DNA for the CDR3 is TGTGCCAGTAGTATCTCGGGTGGGTCGGCCAAAAACATTCAGTACTTC.

The chain links TRBV30 to TRBJ2-2; D call uncertain. The CDR3 is 10 amino acids. Germline CDR1 reads GTSNPN; CDR2 reads SVGIG (reference sequence). Trimming removed 5 bases at V and 5 bases at J, with 3 bases between. The CDR3: CAWGTGELFF. The CDR3 bases are TGTGCCTGGGGGACCGGGGAGCTGTTTTTT.

As for this clone: The DNA is omitted, as the CDR3 cannot be located on it reliably, and the CDR3 follows TCRdb's listing. The rearrangement joins TRBV7-3 to TRBJ1-4; the table's D call, TRBD1, has no DNA check behind it. Counting both end residues, the CDR3 totals 14 amino acids. The germline gives CDR1 SGHTA, CDR2 FQGTGA. CDR3 sequence: CASSLKGKVKNCFF.

This clone was seen only a few times. The chain links TRBV27 to TRBJ2-1; D could derive from TRBD1 or TRBD2 (6 bases each). The CDR3 is 16 amino acids. With 3 bases removed from V and 0 bases from J, the gap between germline ends came to 12 bases. In germline, CDR1 is MNHEY, CDR2 SMNVEV (reference sequence). CDR3 amino acids: CASSFRGQSSYNEQFF. The CDR3 DNA is TGTGCCAGCAGTTTCCGGGGGCAGAGCTCCTACAATGAGCAGTTCTTC.

The chain is built from TRBV29-1 and TRBJ1-3; no definite D call. The germline gives CDR1 SQVTM, CDR2 ANQGSEA. The CDR3 loop spans 13 amino acids. Between the trimmed V and J ends, which lost 5 bases and 3 bases, there was a span of 11 bases. The chain's CDR3 is CSVSQSGGNTIYF. In nucleotides, the CDR3 is TGCAGCGTTTCCCAATCGGGTGGAAACACCATATATTTT.

The rearrangement joins TRBV19 to TRBJ1-5; D is unresolved. V was shortened by 3 bases and J by 5 bases, with 8 bases between the two germline ends. CDR1 is LNHDA, CDR2 SQIVND, per germline (reference sequence). This CDR3 has 13 residues. The CDR3 sequence: CASSMGRDQPQHF. CDR3 in DNA: TGTGCCAGTAGTATGGGGAGGGATCAGCCCCAGCATTTT.